One sample yielded the 30 T cell receptor beta chains listed below, sequenced in a study of T cells after posttransplantation cyclophosphamide (dated by TCRdb to 2016 to 2017). The method was the immunoSEQ multiplex PCR assay. Held by TCRdb, this immuneACCESS table contains in-frame sequences only and omits some clones. Under half of the omission traces to an unresolved V gene where checked; the cause of the rest is unknown. The sample table holds about 30,000 clones, of which over 75% were seen once. Around 0.1% of the sample is in the top ten clones. To count as naive, T cells had to be viable CD3+CD4+ or CD3+CD8+ cells with a CCR7+CD45RA+CD45RO-CD95-CD27+CD28+ profile. The sequencing sample was made of naive CD4+ T cells sorted from blood. The receptors derive from a man aged 25 to 40 in good health and a related stem cell transplant donor.

This clone was recorded only once. The V call is TRBV28, the J call TRBJ2-7, with a tentative D call TRBD2 (5 bases). Germline V gives CDR1 MDHEN, CDR2 SYDVKM. V was shortened by 2 bases and J by 7 bases, with 9 bases between the two germline ends. CDR3 length equals 12 residues. In DNA, the CDR3 is TGTGCCAGCAGTTTAGCCGAGGGAGAGCAGTACTTC. This translates into CASSLAEGEQYF.

The genes are TRBV25-1 and TRBJ2-1, with D possibly being TRBD2 (5 bases). Trimming pared 1 base from V and 10 bases from J, leaving 14 bases between. There are 14 residues in the CDR3. The germline V gene has CDR1 MGHDK and CDR2 SYGVNS. CDR3 sequence reads: CASSESRGSREQFF. The CDR3 coding sequence is TGTGCCAGCAGTGAATCCCGGGGATCAAGGGAGCAGTTCTTC.

The rearrangement links TRBV5-6 to TRBJ2-7, with 7 bases fitting TRBD2. The CDR3 sequence is 15 residues long. The germline V gene encodes CDR1 SGHDT and CDR2 YYEEEE. Germline trimming cut 1 base from V and 7 bases from J; bases unmatched to any gene: 11. The CDR3 sequence is CASSLPVGVGGEQYF. CDR3 DNA: TGTGCCAGCAGCTTGCCCGTTGGCGTCGGGGGGGAGCAGTACTTC.

The rearrangement uses TRBV9 and TRBJ1-2, with TRBD1 matching 7 bases. The V and J ends lost 3 bases and 4 bases, in that order; junction bases with no gene match: 6. Germline lookup yields CDR1 SGDLS and CDR2 YYNGEE. The CDR3 length is 14 residues. The CDR3 DNA sequence: TGTGCCAGCAGCGCCGAGGGGGCGGGCTATGGCTACACCTTC. Its translation is CASSAEGAGYGYTF.

Only a few counts were recorded for this clone. V gene TRBV10-1 combines with J gene TRBJ1-5; 8 nucleotides line up with TRBD1. Germline V lookup: CDR1 WNHNN, CDR2 SYGVQD (reference sequence). The V gene end was trimmed by 2 bases and the J gene end by 6 bases; junction bases not matched to a gene: 6. The CDR3 is 15 residues long. CDR3 amino acids: CASSEVRGQGQPQHF. The CDR3 DNA reads as TGCGCCAGCAGTGAGGTCAGGGGGCAGGGTCAGCCCCAGCATTTT.

The V and J genes are TRBV7-6 and TRBJ2-1; the D gene is possibly TRBD2 (5 bases). Germline V gene lookup returns CDR1 SGHVS and CDR2 FNYEAQ. Deletions cut 0 bases from V and 4 bases from J, with 10 bases between. CDR3 length: 15 amino acids. CDR3: CASSLAEGSYNEQFF. The CDR3 DNA reads as TGTGCCAGCAGCTTAGCAGAGGGCAGTTACAATGAGCAGTTCTTC.

This rearrangement joins TRBV7-9 to TRBJ1-1, with a tentative D call TRBD1 (5 bases). The CDR3 consists of 17 residues. CDR1 and CDR2 from the germline V gene are SEHNR and FQNEAQ (reference sequence). Between the trimmed V and J ends, which lost 5 bases and 4 bases, there was a span of 23 bases. Written as DNA, the CDR3 is TGTGCCAGCAGCCCTCGTGGGGGGTGGGAAGTAGGCACTGAAGCTTTCTTT. It codes for CASSPRGGWEVGTEAFF.

A remark on this clone: Likely a read error: the CDR3 ends without its conserved phenylalanine or tryptophan. CDR3 DNA sequence: TGCGCCAGCAGCTTGACAGGAACGAACACTGAAGCTTTCGTT. Residues: CASSLTGTNTEAFV. The genes are TRBV5-1 and TRBJ1-1, with D perhaps matching TRBD1 (5 bases). The CDR3 runs to 14 residues. Trimming removed 1 base at V and 1 base at J, with 8 bases between. CDR1 is SGHRS, CDR2 YFSETQ, per germline.

CDR3 bases: TGTGCCAGCAGCGAAAGATCGGCAGATACGCAGTATTTT. This sequence encodes CASSERSADTQYF. The V gene is TRBV5-4, the J gene TRBJ2-3; D unclear. Germline V gene lookup returns CDR1 SGHNT and CDR2 YYREEE (reference sequence). Deletions cut 4 bases from V and 4 bases from J, with 10 bases between. The CDR3 is 13 amino acids. Full variable domain (remainder filled in from reference TRBV5-4 and TRBJ2-3): ETGVTQSPTHLIKTRGQQVTLRCSSQSGHNTVSWYQQALGQGPQFIFQYYREEENGRGNFPPRFSGLQFPNYSSELNVNALELDDSALYLCASSERSADTQYFGPGTRLTVL.

This rearrangement joins TRBV9 to TRBJ2-5; D call uncertain. This CDR3 comprises 14 residues. Trimming cost V 4 bases and J 5 bases, with 15 bases left between them. Germline CDR1 and CDR2: SGDLS and YYNGEE. DNA for the CDR3: TGTGCCAGCAGCCCTCAGGCCTCTGGCGAGACCCAGTACTTC. This translates into CASSPQASGETQYF.

The rearrangement uses TRBV5-6 and TRBJ2-1; the D gene is possibly TRBD1 (7 bases). This CDR3 is 15 amino acids long. The V gene's germline CDR1 is SGHDT and CDR2 YYEEEE. Trimming pared 0 bases from V and 4 bases from J, leaving 11 bases between. The CDR3: CASSLVRGDYNEQFF. The DNA for the CDR3 is TGTGCCAGCAGCTTGGTCAGGGGGGATTACAATGAGCAGTTCTTC.

The rearrangement joins TRBV7-2 to TRBJ1-6; D gene uncertain. V was cut by 1 base and J by 6 bases, with 4 bases left in between. This CDR3 region has 13 residues. Germline values: CDR1 SGHTA, CDR2 FQGNSA. CDR3 nucleotides: TGTGCCAGCAGCTTAGAGCCTAATTCACCCCTCCACTTT. As protein: CASSLEPNSPLHF.

The chain has TRBV7-2 and TRBJ1-1; D is ambiguous. The V gene's germline CDR1 is SGHTA and CDR2 FQGNSA. CDR3 length: 14 amino acids. Trimming cost V 1 base and J 0 bases, with 6 bases left between them. CDR3 sequence reads: CASSLGGVNTEAFF. The CDR3 DNA sequence: TGTGCCAGCAGCTTAGGGGGAGTGAACACTGAAGCTTTCTTT.

The V and J genes are TRBV4-1 and TRBJ2-7; D ambiguous. The V end lost 1 base, the J end lost 6 bases, and 16 bases lay between the germline ends. CDR3 length: 15 residues. Germline values: CDR1 MGHRA, CDR2 YSYEKL. The CDR3 protein is CASSQGGAMASEQYF. For the CDR3, the DNA is TGCGCCAGCAGCCAAGGAGGAGCTATGGCGTCCGAGCAGTACTTC.

V gene TRBV4-3 combines with J gene TRBJ2-7; D is undetermined. V was pared by 1 base and J by 3 bases, with 7 bases between. The germline gives CDR1 LGHNA, CDR2 YSLEER. CDR3 length: 13 amino acids. The CDR3 sequence is CASSQGPGYEQYF. In DNA, the CDR3 is TGCGCCAGCAGCCAAGGGCCGGGCTACGAGCAGTACTTC.

The chain links TRBV28 to TRBJ2-3; a possible D gene is TRBD1 (6 bases). The CDR3 runs to 15 residues. CDR1 and CDR2 (germline): MDHEN, SYDVKM. The V gene lost 6 bases and the J gene lost 6 bases, with 19 bases spanning the gap. The CDR3 reads CASSHSQGIRDTQYF. The CDR3 nucleotides are TGTGCCAGCAGCCACTCCCAGGGGATTAGGGATACGCAGTATTTT.

The genes are TRBV9 and TRBJ2-3; 7 positions match TRBD2. The CDR3 totals 15 residues. V was clipped by 0 bases and J by 1 base; unmatched bases: 2. The V gene's germline CDR1 is SGDLS and CDR2 YYNGEE. This CDR3 is CASSVGAGGTDTQYF. In DNA form, the CDR3 reads TGTGCCAGCAGCGTAGGGGCGGGGGGCACAGATACGCAGTATTTT.

The V call is TRBV9, the J call TRBJ2-3, with 8 bases aligning to TRBD2. Germline trimming cut 6 bases from V and 2 bases from J; bases unmatched to any gene: 11. Germline values: CDR1 SGDLS, CDR2 YYNGEE. The CDR3 runs 16 residues. The CDR3 sequence: CASTAGRGDVTDTQYF. The CDR3 nucleotides are TGTGCCAGCACCGCGGGGCGGGGGGACGTCACAGATACGCAGTATTTT.

The rearrangement links TRBV27 to TRBJ2-1; a weak D match, TRBD1 (6 bases). CDR1 and CDR2 (germline): MNHEY, SMNVEV (reference sequence). The CDR3 spans 16 residues. Trimming shortened V by 3 bases and J by 4 bases, and 16 bases separated the two germline ends. CDR3 DNA: TGTGCCAGCAGTTTCCTAAGAGGGGGTAAGTACAATGAGCAGTTCTTC. Translating it yields CASSFLRGGKYNEQFF.

The chain employs TRBV7-2 and TRBJ2-7; D ambiguous. This CDR3 has 12 residues. V was cut by 3 bases and J by 5 bases, with 8 bases left in between. From germline, CDR1 is SGHTA and CDR2 FQGNSA. CDR3 residues: CASSLSPHEQYF. CDR3 bases: TGTGCCAGCAGCTTGAGTCCCCACGAGCAGTACTTC.

J is TRBJ2-1 and V is TRBV4-2; D is possibly TRBD1 (6 bases). The CDR3 totals 14 residues. The germline V and J ends were trimmed by 3 bases and 8 bases, with 14 bases remaining between them. CDR1 is LGHNA, CDR2 YNFKEQ, per germline. In nucleotides, the CDR3 is TGTGCCAGCAGCCAGAGGACAGAGTTTCATGAGCAGTTCTTC. Its protein is CASSQRTEFHEQFF.

This clone was observed a few times. The chain combines TRBV2 with TRBJ1-5; 9 bases are shared with TRBD1. Germline values: CDR1 SNHLY, CDR2 FYNNEI. The CDR3 is made up of 14 amino acids. The junction had 4 bases not matched to a gene; V was cut back by 7 bases and J by 3 bases. The CDR3 here is CASTDRGINQPQHF. Here the CDR3 DNA reads TGTGCCAGCACTGACAGGGGGATCAATCAGCCCCAGCATTTT.

The chain joins TRBV28 to TRBJ2-4; 8 bases map to TRBD1. Germline V CDR1 and CDR2: MDHEN, SYDVKM. V was pared by 6 bases and J by 7 bases, with 5 bases of the junction left unmatched. The CDR3 consists of 13 residues. CDR3 nucleotides: TGTGCCAGCAGGACCAGGGGGCCGAACATTCAGTACTTC. Its translation is CASRTRGPNIQYF.

The rearrangement joins TRBV2 to TRBJ2-7, with TRBD1 identical over 7 bases. This CDR3 spans 16 amino acids. The ends lost 6 bases at V and 1 base at J; junction bases unmatched: 12. From germline, CDR1 is SNHLY and CDR2 FYNNEI. CDR3 protein: CASRKTLDRASYEQYF. DNA of the CDR3: TGTGCCAGCAGGAAGACCTTAGACAGGGCTTCCTACGAGCAGTACTTC. Full variable domain (rest looked up from reference TRBV2 and TRBJ2-7): EPEVTQTPSHQVTQMGQEVILRCVPISNHLYFYWYRQILGQKVEFLVSFYNNEISEKSEIFDDQFSVERPDGSNFTLKIRSTKLEDSAMYFCASRKTLDRASYEQYFGPGTRLTVT.

This chain joins TRBV7-2 and TRBJ2-3; 7 nucleotides match TRBD2. Germline V gene lookup returns CDR1 SGHTA and CDR2 FQGNSA. V was pared by 7 bases and J by 1 base, with 11 bases of the junction left unmatched. The CDR3 is 16 residues long. This CDR3 reads CASNPRRGGGTDTQYF. The CDR3 DNA reads TGTGCCAGCAACCCCCGCCGCGGGGGAGGCACAGATACGCAGTATTTT. The complete variable domain, with remaining parts taken from reference TRBV7-2 and TRBJ2-3, reads GAGVSQSPSNKVTEKGKDVELRCDPISGHTALYWYRQSLGQGLEFLIYFQGNSAPDKSGLPSDRFSAERTGGSVSTLTIQRTQQEDSAVYLCASNPRRGGGTDTQYFGPGTRLTVL.

This clone appeared once. The chain couples TRBV7-2 to TRBJ2-1; D is unresolved. There are 15 residues in the CDR3. Germline CDR1 is SGHTA and CDR2 is FQGNSA. V gave up 3 bases and J gave up 0 bases, with 9 bases separating them. In DNA, the CDR3 is TGTGCCAGCAGCTTGAGGTCCGGCTCCTACAATGAGCAGTTCTTC. Its translation: CASSLRSGSYNEQFF.

The chain has TRBV19 and TRBJ1-1, with TRBD1 as a possible D gene (5 bases). With 6 bases removed from V and 1 base from J, the gap between germline ends came to 15 bases. There are 15 residues in the CDR3. The germline CDR1 and CDR2 sequences are LNHDA and SQIVND (reference sequence). CDR3 amino acids: CASRGGVQTNTEAFF. The CDR3 DNA is TGTGCCAGTAGGGGAGGGGTACAGACGAACACTGAAGCTTTCTTT.

In nucleotides, the CDR3 is TGTGCCAGCAGTCGGACTAGTTTAACCGGGGAGCTGTTTTTT. Translating it yields CASSRTSLTGELFF. The chain joins TRBV28 to TRBJ2-2, with TRBD2 matching 7 bases. Trimming took 5 bases from V and 5 from J; bases not matched to a gene: 5. The CDR3 extends over 14 amino acids. CDR1 is MDHEN, CDR2 SYDVKM, per germline.

The chain links TRBV5-1 to TRBJ2-2, with 7 nucleotides matching TRBD1. The V segment lost 0 bases and the J segment 0 bases; nucleotides outside the gene matches: 2. Germline V lookup: CDR1 SGHRS, CDR2 YFSETQ. This CDR3 is built from 16 residues. CDR3 in amino acids: CASSLGQGPNTGELFF. The CDR3 coding sequence is TGCGCCAGCAGCTTGGGACAGGGCCCGAACACCGGGGAGCTGTTTTTT.

Here the CDR3 DNA reads TGTGCCAGCAGGGGACAAGGACAGAATTCACCCCTCCACTTT. It translates to CASRGQGQNSPLHF. The chain recombines TRBV21-1 with TRBJ1-6; the table names TRBD1, a call not compared with the DNA. TRBV21-1 represents a pseudogene. This CDR3 is built from 14 residues.